This T cell receptor (beta chain) was identified during a study of shared clonotypes between healthy human individuals. Notes on the study in general: What naive subsets generally showed was a larger estimated richness than memory subsets showed.

Method: immunoSEQ multiplex PCR; TCRdb's copy keeps in-frame clones and lacks some. The sample consists of about 2 million clones, about 95% of them appearing once. Points on this clone: Its target is unknown. Different DNA sequences within this sample yield the same CDR3.

The CDR3 runs 15 residues. V shed 0 bases and J 0 bases; nucleotides not matched to a gene: 1. Germline CDR1 is SGDLS and CDR2 is YYNGEE. Input material: naive CD4+ T cells sorted from blood. The subset was: CD45RA+ positively selected. The sequence derives from a man younger than 35 in good health. The chain uses TRBV9 and TRBJ2-3; 7 nucleotides align to TRBD2. The CDR3 sequence is CASSVAGGSTDTQYF. The CDR3 DNA reads as TGTGCCAGCAGCGTAGCCGGGGGGAGCACAGATACGCAGTATTTT. Drawing the rest from reference TRBV9 and TRBJ2-3, the complete variable domain is DSGVTQTPKHLITATGQRVTLRCSPRSGDLSVYWYQQSLDQGLQFLIQYYNGEERAKGNILERFSAQQFPDLHSELNLSSLELGDSALYFCASSVAGGSTDTQYFGPGTRLTVL.